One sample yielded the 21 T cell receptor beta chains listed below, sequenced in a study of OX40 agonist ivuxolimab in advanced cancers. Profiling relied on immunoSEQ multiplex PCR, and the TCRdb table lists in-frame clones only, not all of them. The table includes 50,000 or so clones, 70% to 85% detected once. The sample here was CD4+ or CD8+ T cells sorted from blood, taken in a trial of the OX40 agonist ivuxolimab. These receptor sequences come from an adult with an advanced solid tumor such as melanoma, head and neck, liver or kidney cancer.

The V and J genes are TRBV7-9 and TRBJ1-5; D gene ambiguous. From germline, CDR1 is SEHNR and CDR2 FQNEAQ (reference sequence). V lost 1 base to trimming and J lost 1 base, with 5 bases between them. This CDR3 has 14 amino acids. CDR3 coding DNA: TGTGCCAGCAGCTTAGAAAGGAGCAATCAGCCCCAGCATTTT. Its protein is CASSLERSNQPQHF.

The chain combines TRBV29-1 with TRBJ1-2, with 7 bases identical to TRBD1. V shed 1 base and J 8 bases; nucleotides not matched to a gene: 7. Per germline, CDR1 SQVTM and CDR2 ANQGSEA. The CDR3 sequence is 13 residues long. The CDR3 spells CSVEAGDRWGYTF. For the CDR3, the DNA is TGCAGCGTTGAAGCCGGGGACAGATGGGGCTACACCTTC.

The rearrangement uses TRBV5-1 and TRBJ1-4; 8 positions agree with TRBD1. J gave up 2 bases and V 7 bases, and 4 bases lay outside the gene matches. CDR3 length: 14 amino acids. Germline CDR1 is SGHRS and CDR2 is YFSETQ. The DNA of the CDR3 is TGCGCCAGCGGACAGGGTAGGACTAATGAAAAACTGTTTTTT. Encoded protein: CASGQGRTNEKLFF.

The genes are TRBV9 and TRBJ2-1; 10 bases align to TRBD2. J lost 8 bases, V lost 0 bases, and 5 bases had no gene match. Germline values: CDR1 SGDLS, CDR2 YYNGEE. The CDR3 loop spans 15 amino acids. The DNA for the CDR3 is TGTGCCAGCAGCGTAGAAGCGGGGGGGCCCTATGAGCAGTTCTTC. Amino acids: CASSVEAGGPYEQFF. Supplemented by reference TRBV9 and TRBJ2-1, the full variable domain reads DSGVTQTPKHLITATGQRVTLRCSPRSGDLSVYWYQQSLDQGLQFLIQYYNGEERAKGNILERFSAQQFPDLHSELNLSSLELGDSALYFCASSVEAGGPYEQFFGPGTRLTVL.

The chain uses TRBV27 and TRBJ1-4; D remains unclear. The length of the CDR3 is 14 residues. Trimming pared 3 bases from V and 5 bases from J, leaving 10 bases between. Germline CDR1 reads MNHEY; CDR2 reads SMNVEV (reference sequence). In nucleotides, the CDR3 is TGTGCCAGCAGTTTCCCGACCCTGAATGAAAAACTGTTTTTT. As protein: CASSFPTLNEKLFF.

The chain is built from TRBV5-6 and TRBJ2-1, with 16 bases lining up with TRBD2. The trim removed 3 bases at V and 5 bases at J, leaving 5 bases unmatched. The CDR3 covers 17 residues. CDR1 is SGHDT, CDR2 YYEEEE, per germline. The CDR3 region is CASSSGTSGGVNNEQFF. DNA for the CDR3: TGTGCCAGCAGCTCAGGGACTAGCGGGGGGGTAAACAATGAGCAGTTCTTC.

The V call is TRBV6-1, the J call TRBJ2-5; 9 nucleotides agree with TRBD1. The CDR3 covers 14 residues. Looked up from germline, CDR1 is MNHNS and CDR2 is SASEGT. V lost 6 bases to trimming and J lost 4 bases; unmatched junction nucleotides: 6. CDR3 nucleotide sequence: TGTGCCAGCAGAGTACAGGGGGCGAGAGAGACCCAGTACTTC. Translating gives CASRVQGARETQYF.

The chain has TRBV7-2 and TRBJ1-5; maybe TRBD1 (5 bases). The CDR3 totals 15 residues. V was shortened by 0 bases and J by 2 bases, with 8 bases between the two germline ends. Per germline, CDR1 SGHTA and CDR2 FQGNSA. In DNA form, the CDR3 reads TGTGCCAGCAGCTTAGCAGGGGAAGGCAATCAGCCCCAGCATTTT. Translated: CASSLAGEGNQPQHF.

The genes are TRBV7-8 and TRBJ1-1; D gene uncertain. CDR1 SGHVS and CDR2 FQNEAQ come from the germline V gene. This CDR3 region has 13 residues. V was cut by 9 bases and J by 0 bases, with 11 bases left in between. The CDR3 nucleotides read TGTGCCAGTCGTCTCCTCTTGAACACTGAAGCTTTCTTT. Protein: CASRLLLNTEAFF. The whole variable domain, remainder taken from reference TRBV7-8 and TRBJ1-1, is GAGVSQSPRYKVAKRGQDVALRCDPISGHVSLFWYQQALGQGPEFLTYFQNEAQLDKSGLPSDRFFAERPEGSVSTLKIQRTQQEDSAVYLCASRLLLNTEAFFGQGTRLTVV.

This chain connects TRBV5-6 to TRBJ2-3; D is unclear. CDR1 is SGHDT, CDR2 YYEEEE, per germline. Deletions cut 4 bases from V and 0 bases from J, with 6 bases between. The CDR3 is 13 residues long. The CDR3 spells CASSPPSTDTQYF. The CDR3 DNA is TGTGCCAGCAGCCCACCGAGCACAGATACGCAGTATTTT.

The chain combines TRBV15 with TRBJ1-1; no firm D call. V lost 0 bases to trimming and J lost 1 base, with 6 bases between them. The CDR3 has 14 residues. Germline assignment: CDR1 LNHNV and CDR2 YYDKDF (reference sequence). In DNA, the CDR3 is TGTGCCACCAGCAGAGATCAAGGGAACACTGAAGCTTTCTTT. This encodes CATSRDQGNTEAFF.

The CDR3 loop is CASSQDRGPGANVLTF. The CDR3 bases are TGCGCCAGCAGTCAGGACAGGGGGCCTGGGGCCAACGTCCTGACTTTC. V is TRBV5-1 and J is TRBJ2-6; 11 bases are a match to TRBD1. The CDR3 is 16 amino acids. Germline assignment: CDR1 SGHRS and CDR2 YFSETQ. V shed 5 bases, J shed 2 bases, and the junction held 3 bases outside the gene matches.

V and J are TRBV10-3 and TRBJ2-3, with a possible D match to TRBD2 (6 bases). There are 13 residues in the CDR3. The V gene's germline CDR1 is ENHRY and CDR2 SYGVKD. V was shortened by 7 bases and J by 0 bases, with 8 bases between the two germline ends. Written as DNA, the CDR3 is TGTGCCATCACCGGGGGAAGCACAGATACGCAGTATTTT. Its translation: CAITGGSTDTQYF.

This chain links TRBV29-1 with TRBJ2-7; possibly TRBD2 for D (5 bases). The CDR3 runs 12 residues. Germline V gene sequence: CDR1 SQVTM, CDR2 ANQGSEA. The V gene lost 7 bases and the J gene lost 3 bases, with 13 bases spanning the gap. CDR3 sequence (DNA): TGCAGCGCAACGGGGATATTCTACGAGCAGTACTTC. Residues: CSATGIFYEQYF.

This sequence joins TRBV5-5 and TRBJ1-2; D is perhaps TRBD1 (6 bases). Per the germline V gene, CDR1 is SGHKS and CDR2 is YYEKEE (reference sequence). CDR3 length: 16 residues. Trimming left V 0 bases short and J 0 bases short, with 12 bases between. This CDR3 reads CASSLENRVANYGYTF. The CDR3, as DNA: TGTGCCAGCAGCTTGGAAAACAGGGTCGCTAACTATGGCTACACCTTC.

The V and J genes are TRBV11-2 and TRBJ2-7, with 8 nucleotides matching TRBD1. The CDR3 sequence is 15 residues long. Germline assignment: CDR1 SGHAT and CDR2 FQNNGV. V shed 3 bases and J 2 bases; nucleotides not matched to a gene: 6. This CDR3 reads CASSLAGGGTYEQYF. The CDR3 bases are TGTGCCAGCAGCTTGGCAGGGGGCGGGACCTACGAGCAGTACTTC. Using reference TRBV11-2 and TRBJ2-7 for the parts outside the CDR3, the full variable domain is EAGVAQSPRYKIIEKRQSVAFWCNPISGHATLYWYQQILGQGPKLLIQFQNNGVVDDSQLPKDRFSAERLKGVDSTLKIQPAKLEDSAVYLCASSLAGGGTYEQYFGPGTRLTVT.

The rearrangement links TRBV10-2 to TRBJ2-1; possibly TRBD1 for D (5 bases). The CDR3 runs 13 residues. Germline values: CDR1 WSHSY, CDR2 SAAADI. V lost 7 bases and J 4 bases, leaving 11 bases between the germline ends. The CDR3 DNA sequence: TGCGCCAGCAAAGGACAAGCGTACAATGAGCAGTTCTTC. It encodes CASKGQAYNEQFF.

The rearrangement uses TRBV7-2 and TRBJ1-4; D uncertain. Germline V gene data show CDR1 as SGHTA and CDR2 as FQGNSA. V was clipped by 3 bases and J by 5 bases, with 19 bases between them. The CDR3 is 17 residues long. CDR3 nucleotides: TGTGCCAGCAGCTTTAGCCCGCAAAGGCTCCCGAATGAAAAACTGTTTTTT. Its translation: CASSFSPQRLPNEKLFF.

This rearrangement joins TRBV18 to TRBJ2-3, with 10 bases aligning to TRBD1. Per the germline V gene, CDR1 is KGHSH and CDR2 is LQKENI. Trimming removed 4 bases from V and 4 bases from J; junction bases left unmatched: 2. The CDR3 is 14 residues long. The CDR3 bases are TGTGCCAGCTCACGGGACAGGGGTGCAGATACGCAGTATTTT. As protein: CASSRDRGADTQYF.

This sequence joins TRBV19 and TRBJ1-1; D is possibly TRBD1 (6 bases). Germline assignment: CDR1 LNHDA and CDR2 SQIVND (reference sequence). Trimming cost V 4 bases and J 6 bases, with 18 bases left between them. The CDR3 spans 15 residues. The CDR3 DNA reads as TGTGCCAGTAGTAGGAGGCAGGGGATATTTGCTGAAGCTTTCTTT. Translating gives CASSRRQGIFAEAFF.

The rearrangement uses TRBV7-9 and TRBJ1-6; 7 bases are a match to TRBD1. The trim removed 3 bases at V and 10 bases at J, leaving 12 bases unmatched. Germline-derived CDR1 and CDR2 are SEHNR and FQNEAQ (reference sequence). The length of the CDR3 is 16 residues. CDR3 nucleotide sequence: TGTGCCAGCAGCTTTCGGACAGGCCAAACGGGGTCACCCCTCCACTTT. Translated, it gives CASSFRTGQTGSPLHF.